The subject of this entry is one T cell receptor beta chain. This clonotype was counted once. It lacks a known antigen. No base quality information exists; no much larger clone differs at one position. One read yields weak evidence. This entry comes from a study of CD8+CD57+ T cells in acquired aplastic anemia listed by TCRdb under 2018. Broadly, across the study: On average, sorted CD4+ and CD8+ cells yielded 2.5 to 3.5 ug of extracted DNA, with a range of about 0.17 to 27.4 ug.

Measured from the cysteine to the phenylalanine, the CDR3 is 16 residues long. Only the CDR3 region is kept as DNA, spanning 48 bases read in frame from base 1. As encoded in the germline V gene, CDR1 is SGDLS while CDR2 is YYNGEE. V gives up 0 bases and J gives up 0 bases, and the segment between their germline ends measures 7 bases. TCR beta VDJ combination and CDR3 sequence profiling used genomic DNA as the template. TCR repertoire sequencing was run on an Illumina HiSeq 2000. The authors' analysis ran thus. TRBV/TRBJ rearrangement plots, CDR3 size and DJ length profiles, and Simpson's diversity index were used to assess repertoires. Whichever DNA sequence was most abundant in the deep sequencing data was defined as the immunodominant clone. CDR3 amino acid sequences were checked for sharing between subjects and were compared against published repertoires and the VDJdb database. The raw public reads went through TCRdb reprocessing: fastp at Q25, MiXCR clone calling, in-frame beta chains kept. Every distinct CDR3 protein forms one entry, paired with its most common genes and DNA. The V and J calls follow TCRdb's processing rather than the paper's. The sample table contains 250,000 to 350,000 distinct CDR3 sequences; only one count was recorded for 45% to 65% of them. The biggest ten clones account for around 8% of the sample.

Study-level results and caveats: CD8+ Simpson's diversity did not differ significantly between patients and healthy controls (P=0.060). Nearly 30 CD8+ CDR3 sequences were found in both patients and controls but appeared to be highly expressed in patients and within the immunodominant clones of the patients.

In the study, sorted CD4+ and CD8+ blood T cells from patients with severe aplastic anemia and from healthy subjects underwent deep sequencing of TCR repertoires. Ficoll-Paque density gradient centrifugation was used to isolate peripheral blood mononuclear cells. Before DNA was extracted, CD4+ and CD8+ T cells were sorted using either FACS or magnetic beads. The sequenced sample consisted of sorted CD4+, CD8+, or CD8+CD57+ T cells (not recorded which) from PBMCs. This TCR derives from a human donor with severe aplastic anemia or a healthy control (not recorded which). The rearrangement combines TRBV9 with TRBJ2-6; no confident D gene assignment can be made. This receptor carries the CDR3 CASSVDDASGANVLTF. The bases are TGTGCCAGCAGCGTAGACGACGCCTCTGGGGCCAACGTCCTGACTTTC.